The 17 T cell receptor beta chains below were found in one sample sequenced in a study of CD8 T cells in Susac syndrome. RNA was extracted with the RNeasy kit, and a quantity of about 0.5 to 1 ug was reverse transcribed using random hexamers. Each CDR3 protein gets one entry after TCRdb re-called the immunoSEQ multiplex PCR reads with MiXCR. The table has around 200,000 distinct CDR3 sequences, 95% seen once. Sequences were obtained from CD4+ T cells from PBMCs. These receptor sequences come from a human donor with multiple sclerosis.

The chain uses TRBV9 and TRBJ2-7, with unresolved D. V was pared by 0 bases and J by 1 base, with 5 bases between. Germline V CDR1 and CDR2: SGDLS, YYNGEE. This CDR3 is built from 13 residues. The CDR3 is CASSVGQSYEQYF. In DNA form, the CDR3 reads TGTGCCAGCAGCGTAGGCCAATCCTACGAGCAGTACTTC.

This chain connects TRBV2 to TRBJ2-1; TRBD2 matches 8 bases. The J segment lost 9 bases and the V segment lost 8 bases, leaving 6 bases of the junction unmatched. The CDR3 is made up of 12 amino acids. CDR1 is SNHLY, CDR2 FYNNEI, per germline. This chain's CDR3 is CASEQAGVEQFF. The CDR3 bases are TGTGCCAGCGAGCAAGCGGGGGTTGAGCAGTTCTTC.

The CDR3 here is CAWSVGFYGYTF. As DNA, the CDR3 is TGTGCCTGGAGTGTAGGATTCTATGGCTACACCTTC. The chain combines TRBV30 with TRBJ1-2; D remains ambiguous. The V end was cut by 0 bases, the J end by 4 bases, with 6 bases between. This CDR3 contains 12 residues. Germline V CDR1 and CDR2: GTSNPN, SVGIG (reference sequence). Based on the CDR3 plus reference TRBV30 and TRBJ1-2, the full variable domain is SQTIHQWPATLVQPVGSPLSLECTVEGTSNPNLYWYRQAAGRGLQLLFYSVGIGQISSEVPQNLSASRPQDRQFILSSKKLLLSDSGFYLCAWSVGFYGYTFGSGTRLTVV.

The rearrangement joins TRBV20-1 to TRBJ2-5, with D perhaps TRBD2 (5 bases). The CDR3 extends over 15 amino acids. V was clipped by 5 bases and J by 5 bases, with 21 bases between them. In germline, CDR1 is DFQATT, CDR2 SNEGSKA (reference sequence). CDR3 residues: CSAVPEGPPRETQYF. CDR3 nucleotide sequence: TGCAGTGCTGTCCCCGAGGGTCCGCCCAGGGAGACCCAGTACTTC.

The rearrangement uses TRBV3-1 and TRBJ2-3; no firm D call. This CDR3 region has 13 residues. V was shortened by 2 bases and J by 3 bases, with 6 bases between the two germline ends. In germline, CDR1 is LGHDT, CDR2 YNNKEL (reference sequence). The CDR3 protein is CASSQPTTDTQYF. CDR3 DNA sequence: TGTGCCAGCAGCCAACCGACGACAGATACGCAGTATTTT.

The chain employs TRBV12-3 or TRBV12-4 and TRBJ2-3; tentatively, D is TRBD1 or TRBD2 (5 bases each). CDR3 size: 15 residues. The germline V and J ends were trimmed by 5 bases and 4 bases, with 16 bases remaining between them. As DNA, the CDR3 is TGTGCCAGCAGTCACTCAGGGACCGACCCAGATACGCAGTATTTT. Translating it yields CASSHSGTDPDTQYF.

About this clonotype itself: The junction differs from germline at one of its ends, possibly a read error. The J gene is TRBJ1-5, the V gene TRBV24-1; D is unresolved. The CDR3 length is 14 residues. Looked up from germline, CDR1 is KGHDR and CDR2 is SFDVKD. CDR3 nucleotide sequence: TGTGCCACCAGTGATTCCACAGACAATCAACCCCAGCATTTT. The encoded protein is CATSDSTDNQPQHF.

The J gene is TRBJ2-1, the V gene TRBV3-1; D is undetermined. V lost 4 bases, J lost 5 bases, and 6 bases lay in between. Germline values: CDR1 LGHDT, CDR2 YNNKEL (reference sequence). The CDR3 has 12 amino acids. CDR3: CASSPYHNEQFF. As DNA, the CDR3 is TGTGCCAGCAGCCCCTACCACAATGAGCAGTTCTTC.

This clonotype was counted a single time. V is TRBV12-3 or TRBV12-4 and J is TRBJ2-7; D could derive from TRBD1 or TRBD2 (5 bases each). V lost 7 bases and J lost 3, with 13 bases in between. CDR3 length equals 13 residues. The CDR3 region has the DNA TGTGCCAGCACTGTAGTGGGGGTCTACGAGCAGTACTTC. It translates to CASTVVGVYEQYF.

In this sample, this clonotype turned up once. The gene calls are TRBV20-1 and TRBJ2-2; D is ambiguous. The length of the CDR3 is 15 residues. V dropped 6 bases and J dropped 2 bases, with 16 bases sitting between them. The germline V gene has CDR1 DFQATT and CDR2 SNEGSKA (reference sequence). The CDR3 spells CSAHQRLTNTGELFF. CDR3 nucleotide sequence: TGCAGTGCCCATCAAAGGCTGACTAACACCGGGGAGCTGTTTTTT.

The chain combines TRBV5-6 with TRBJ2-7; TRBD1 matches 8 bases. J was trimmed by 3 bases and V by 3 bases; bases with no gene match: 11. This CDR3 region has 16 residues. CDR1 and CDR2 (germline): SGHDT, YYEEEE. The CDR3 sequence: CASSSIRDRIRYEQYV. The CDR3 nucleotides read TGTGCCAGCAGCTCAATCCGGGACAGGATTCGCTACGAGCAGTACGTC.

J is TRBJ1-1 and V is TRBV4-2; D remains ambiguous. The V end lost 5 bases, the J end lost 1 base, and 11 bases lay between the germline ends. Germline CDR1 is LGHNA and CDR2 is YNFKEQ. This CDR3 has 14 amino acids. The CDR3 protein is CASSGPPGNTEAFF. CDR3 DNA: TGTGCCAGCAGCGGACCGCCGGGGAACACTGAAGCTTTCTTT.

The chain couples TRBV29-1 to TRBJ2-3; a weak D match, TRBD2 (6 bases). V was cut by 7 bases and J by 2 bases, with 13 bases left in between. CDR1 SQVTM and CDR2 ANQGSEA come from the germline V gene. The CDR3 length is 13 residues. The CDR3 loop is CSGGLSNTDTQYF. In nucleotides, the CDR3 is TGCAGCGGGGGACTCTCGAACACAGATACGCAGTATTTT.

V gene TRBV7-9 combines with J gene TRBJ1-5; D remains ambiguous. From germline, CDR1 is SEHNR and CDR2 FQNEAQ (reference sequence). Trimming removed 4 bases from V and 3 bases from J, with 13 bases in between. This CDR3 comprises 15 residues. This CDR3 reads CASSSSGGDNQPQHF. CDR3 bases: TGTGCCAGCAGCTCATCGGGAGGAGACAATCAGCCCCAGCATTTT.

The chain recombines TRBV19 with TRBJ1-2; TRBD1 might be the D (5 bases). This CDR3 region has 12 residues. V shed 5 bases and J shed 6 bases, with 10 bases lying between them. CDR1 is LNHDA and CDR2 is SQIVND in the germline V gene (reference sequence). The CDR3 sequence is CASSPGAHGYTF. DNA for the CDR3: TGTGCCAGTAGTCCTGGGGCTCATGGCTACACCTTC.

The J gene is TRBJ2-7, the V gene TRBV20-1; possibly TRBD2 for D (6 bases). Germline V gene sequence: CDR1 DFQATT, CDR2 SNEGSKA (reference sequence). This CDR3 region has 13 residues. V lost 3 bases and J lost 6, with 15 bases in between. Here the CDR3 DNA reads TGCAGTGCTAGGGGCGCGGGGATCCCCGAGCAGTACTTC. Protein sequence: CSARGAGIPEQYF.

V gene TRBV30 combines with J gene TRBJ2-3, with D unresolved. There are 13 residues in the CDR3. V dropped 4 bases and J dropped 0 bases, with 8 bases sitting between them. Per germline, CDR1 GTSNPN and CDR2 SVGIG (reference sequence). In nucleotides, the CDR3 is TGTGCCTGGAAAGTCCTGAGCACAGATACGCAGTATTTT. This gives the protein CAWKVLSTDTQYF.